The entry that follows covers one T cell receptor beta chain sequence. Its antigen is unidentified. Trimming took 6 bases from V and 2 from J, leaving 17 bases between them. Germline values: CDR1 DFQATT, CDR2 SNEGSKA (reference sequence). The CDR3 runs to 15 residues. The data are from a study of blood T cells in healthy people across ages. General study points: As naive T cell percentage varied, TCR beta diversity correlated strongly with it.

Investigators took 8.5 to 10 milliliters of peripheral blood from every donor. For the second PCR, which ran for about 6 to 11 cycles, a sample-barcoded 5' primer and a J-beta primer mix were used. TCRdb analysed the 5' RACE reads with MiXCR anew, one entry per CDR3 protein. The sample carries 550,000 to 750,000 distinct CDR3 sequences, 20% to 25% recorded once. The rearrangement joins TRBV20-1 to TRBJ2-4; tentative D call: TRBD1 (6 bases). This TCR derives from a man in his 70s in good health. The sequenced sample consisted of blood. CDR3 sequence reads: CSALAGVYSKNIQYF. In DNA form, the CDR3 reads TGCAGTGCGCTCGCAGGGGTTTATTCCAAAAACATTCAGTACTTC.